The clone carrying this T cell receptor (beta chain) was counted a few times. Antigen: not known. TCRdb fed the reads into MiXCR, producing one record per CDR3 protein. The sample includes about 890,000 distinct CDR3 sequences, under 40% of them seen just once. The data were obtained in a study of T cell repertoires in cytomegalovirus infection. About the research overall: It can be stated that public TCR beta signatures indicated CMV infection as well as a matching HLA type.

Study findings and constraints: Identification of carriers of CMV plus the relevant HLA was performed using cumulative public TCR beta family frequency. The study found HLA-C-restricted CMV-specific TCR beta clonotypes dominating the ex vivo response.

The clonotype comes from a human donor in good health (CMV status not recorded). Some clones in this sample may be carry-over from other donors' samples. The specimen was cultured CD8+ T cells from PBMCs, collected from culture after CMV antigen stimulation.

CDR3 in amino acids: CASSSGERNQPQHF. CDR3 in DNA: TGTGCCAGCAGTTCAGGGGAACGCAATCAGCCCCAGCATTTT. The chain is built from TRBV6-5 and TRBJ1-5; TRBD1 is a possible D gene (6 bases). Germline V CDR1 and CDR2: MNHEY, SVGAGI. The CDR3 has 14 amino acids. V lost 4 bases to trimming and J lost 2 bases, with 9 bases between them.